The 19 T cell receptor beta chains below all came from one sample that was sequenced in a study of T cell repertoires in cytomegalovirus infection. TCRdb reprocessed the reads via MiXCR and lists one record per CDR3 protein. The sample includes some 350,000 distinct CDR3 sequences, just under 30% of them seen just once. These receptors' targets are unknown. Sequenced here: cultured PBMCs, sampled from culture after CMV antigen stimulation. The receptors were sampled from a human donor in good health (CMV status not recorded). Some clones in this sample may be carry-over from other donors' samples.

This clonotype was counted between two and nine times. The chain links TRBV7-6 to TRBJ1-1; 7 positions agree with TRBD1. The CDR3 is made up of 18 amino acids. The trim removed 5 bases at V and 4 bases at J, leaving 19 bases unmatched. Germline assignment: CDR1 SGHVS and CDR2 FNYEAQ. The CDR3 DNA reads TGTGCCAGCAGCCCCTACCCGGGACAGCGGGAACGCTTCACTGAAGCTTTCTTT. It is translated as CASSPYPGQRERFTEAFF.

J is TRBJ1-5 and V is TRBV19, with D possibly TRBD1 on 6 matching bases. With 4 bases removed from V and 3 bases from J, the gap between germline ends came to 16 bases. Germline V gene sequence: CDR1 LNHDA, CDR2 SQIVND (reference sequence). The CDR3 extends over 16 amino acids. The DNA for the CDR3 is TGTGCCAGTAGTACTTCCGCAGGGGCGATCAATCAGCCCCAGCATTTT. This translates into CASSTSAGAINQPQHF. Full variable domain (rest looked up from reference TRBV19 and TRBJ1-5): DGGITQSPKYLFRKEGQNVTLSCEQNLNHDAMYWYRQDPGQGLRLIYYSQIVNDFQKGDIAEGYSVSREKKESFPLTVTSAQKNPTAFYLCASSTSAGAINQPQHFGDGTRLSIL.

This clonotype was detected a few times. At one end, the junction sequence differs from germline, possibly due to a read error. The rearrangement joins TRBV19 to TRBJ2-7; D possibly uses TRBD1 or TRBD2 (5 bases each). The CDR3 has 14 residues. The germline CDR1 and CDR2 sequences are LNHDA and SQIVND (reference sequence). The DNA of the CDR3 is TGTGCCAGAAGTACCGGGGACGGATACTACGAGCAGTACTTC. Protein sequence: CARSTGDGYYEQYF.

This clonotype appeared many times. The genes are TRBV7-9 and TRBJ2-3; D is perhaps TRBD1 (5 bases). Trimming pared 5 bases from V and 4 bases from J, leaving 25 bases between. Germline V lookup: CDR1 SEHNR, CDR2 FQNEAQ (reference sequence). This CDR3 contains 18 residues. The CDR3 region has the DNA TGTGCCAGCAGCGCACGTTCGGGCCGTCCCACAGGCGCAGATACGCAGTATTTT. Amino acid sequence: CASSARSGRPTGADTQYF.

A few counts support this clonotype. The genes are TRBV28 and TRBJ2-7, with D possibly matching TRBD1 (7 bases). Trimming took 8 bases from V and 0 from J, leaving 17 bases between them. The CDR3 spans 15 residues. Germline V lookup: CDR1 MDHEN, CDR2 SYDVKM. The CDR3, as DNA: TGTGCCAGCTCTTCCCCAGGGGGGAACTCCTACGAGCAGTACTTC. This gives the protein CASSSPGGNSYEQYF.

The chain links TRBV4-2 to TRBJ2-3, with D uncertain. Germline-derived CDR1 and CDR2 are LGHNA and YNFKEQ. V was pared by 0 bases and J by 6 bases, with 10 bases between. This CDR3 is 14 amino acids long. CDR3 in amino acids: CASSQEGERDTQYF. In DNA, the CDR3 is TGTGCCAGCAGCCAAGAGGGCGAGAGGGATACGCAGTATTTT.

There are a few counts of this clonotype. V usage is TRBV5-1 and J usage is TRBJ1-1, with D unresolved. V was trimmed by 4 bases and J by 1 base, leaving 11 bases between them. CDR3 size: 14 residues. Germline V gives CDR1 SGHRS, CDR2 YFSETQ. The CDR3 sequence is CASSMTERNTEAFF. In DNA form, the CDR3 reads TGCGCCAGCAGCATGACGGAGAGGAACACTGAAGCTTTCTTT.

This clonotype was seen more than once but under ten times. The V gene is TRBV7-8, the J gene TRBJ2-7; TRBD2 matches 7 bases. With V trimmed by 2 bases and J by 4 bases, 11 bases remained unmatched. Germline CDR1 and CDR2: SGHVS and FQNEAQ. This CDR3 contains 16 residues. CDR3 sequence (DNA): TGTGCCAGCAGCTTAAGTCCGAGCGGGGTCGGTTACGAGCAGTACTTC. It translates to CASSLSPSGVGYEQYF.

This clonotype was seen a handful of times. CDR3 region: CASSSDPRTGRNQPQHF. CDR3 DNA sequence: TGTGCCAGCAGTTCCGACCCTCGGACAGGGAGAAATCAGCCCCAGCATTTT. The J gene is TRBJ1-5, the V gene TRBV6-6; 8 nucleotides align to TRBD1. Trimming at V came to 4 bases and at J to 4 bases, leaving 12 bases not matched to a gene. This CDR3 is 17 amino acids long. CDR1 MNHNY and CDR2 SVGAGI come from the germline V gene (reference sequence).

Of note for this clonotype: The limits of the CDR3 on the DNA are not certain, so only TCRdb's listed CDR3 is given. The chain carries TRBV24-1 and TRBJ2-3; TRBD2, as called in the table, went unchecked against the DNA. Germline loops: CDR1 KGHDR, CDR2 SFDVKD. The CDR3 spans 15 residues, counting both ends. The CDR3 loop reads CATSDLERDTDTQYF.

This clonotype was detected a few times. The chain recombines TRBV11-2 with TRBJ2-7; D call uncertain. The ends were cut back, 0 bases at V and 1 base at J, with 7 bases in the middle. This CDR3 has 14 amino acids. Germline V gene data show CDR1 as SGHAT and CDR2 as FQNNGV. This CDR3 reads CASSLDRLSYEQYF. The CDR3 nucleotides read TGTGCCAGCAGCTTAGACAGACTTTCCTACGAGCAGTACTTC.

V gene TRBV7-3 combines with J gene TRBJ2-1; D may be TRBD1 (6 bases). CDR1 is SGHTA, CDR2 FQGTGA, per germline. The length of the CDR3 is 13 residues. The V end lost 4 bases, the J end lost 8 bases, and 12 bases lay between the germline ends. The CDR3 loop reads CASSSHRADEQFF. The DNA for the CDR3 is TGTGCCAGCAGCTCCCACAGGGCTGATGAGCAGTTCTTC.

This sequence joins TRBV29-1 and TRBJ2-1; tentatively, D is TRBD1 or TRBD2 (5 bases each). CDR3 length: 12 residues. CDR1 and CDR2 from the germline V gene are SQVTM and ANQGSEA. CDR3: CSQRDGFGEQFF. Here the CDR3 DNA reads TGCAGTCAAAGGGACGGCTTCGGTGAGCAGTTCTTC.

The sample holds many counts of this clonotype. The J gene is TRBJ1-5, the V gene TRBV28; no clear D gene. The CDR3 is 11 amino acids. The V and J ends lost 8 bases and 6 bases respectively, with 8 bases between them. Germline loops: CDR1 MDHEN, CDR2 SYDVKM. This chain's CDR3 is CASSQVQPQHF. The CDR3 nucleotides read TGTGCCAGCTCACAAGTTCAGCCCCAGCATTTT. Drawing the rest from reference TRBV28 and TRBJ1-5, the complete variable domain is DVKVTQSSRYLVKRTGEKVFLECVQDMDHENMFWYRQDPGLGLRLIYFSYDVKMKEKGDIPEGYSVSREKKERFSLILESASTNQTSMYLCASSQVQPQHFGDGTRLSIL.

The rearrangement links TRBV7-9 to TRBJ1-5, with TRBD1 identical over 9 bases. Germline V lookup: CDR1 SEHNR, CDR2 FQNEAQ (reference sequence). CDR3 length: 16 amino acids. With 6 bases clipped from V and 4 bases from J, the junction kept 10 bases outside the gene matches. The CDR3 here is CASSRTGGKGNQPQHF. The CDR3 DNA reads as TGTGCCAGCAGTCGAACAGGGGGCAAGGGGAATCAGCCCCAGCATTTT.

This clonotype came up a few times. This rearrangement joins TRBV11-3 to TRBJ1-1; D gene unclear. This CDR3 contains 14 residues. Trimming removed 5 bases from V and 6 bases from J, with 16 bases in between. From germline, CDR1 is SGHNT and CDR2 YENEEA. The CDR3 region is CASSPHGGSSEAFF. The CDR3 region has the DNA TGTGCCAGCAGCCCCCACGGTGGCAGCTCTGAAGCTTTCTTT. The whole variable domain, filled in from reference TRBV11-3 and TRBJ1-1, reads EAGVVQSPRYKIIEKKQPVAFWCNPISGHNTLYWYLQNLGQGPELLIRYENEEAVDDSQLPKDRFSAERLKGVDSTLKIQPAELGDSAVYLCASSPHGGSSEAFFGQGTRLTVV.

This chain links TRBV19 with TRBJ2-1; D is unresolved. V was pared by 5 bases and J by 6 bases, with 17 bases between. Germline lookup yields CDR1 LNHDA and CDR2 SQIVND (reference sequence). This CDR3 spans 15 amino acids. CDR3 residues: CASSPRTPPTNEQFF. The CDR3 DNA reads as TGTGCCAGTAGTCCTCGGACCCCACCAACCAATGAGCAGTTCTTC.

This chain uses TRBV4-1 with TRBJ2-1; no definite D call. Germline lookup yields CDR1 MGHRA and CDR2 YSYEKL. This CDR3 is 14 amino acids long. V shed 2 bases and J shed 8 bases, with 13 bases lying between them. CDR3: CASSQPVRSYEQFF. The CDR3 DNA follows: TGCGCCAGCAGCCAACCCGTAAGGTCGTATGAGCAGTTCTTC.

The chain links TRBV7-8 to TRBJ1-6; the match to TRBD1 covers 7 bases. The CDR3 has 17 amino acids. The germline CDR1 and CDR2 sequences are SGHVS and FQNEAQ. The ends lost 2 bases at V and 9 bases at J; junction bases unmatched: 13. CDR3 amino acids: CASSLTGQLSGGSPLHF. CDR3 sequence (DNA): TGTGCCAGCAGCTTAACGGGACAGCTGAGCGGTGGTTCACCCCTCCACTTT.